This section outlines one T cell receptor (beta chain) sequence together with its context. This clone was recorded only once. Its antigen is not yet known. No base quality information exists; no much larger clone differs at one position. Sequences SGHRS (CDR1) and YFSETQ (CDR2) are obtained from the germline V gene. V and J are trimmed by 1 base and 2 bases, and the gene matches miss 8 bases of the junction. From its cysteine to its phenylalanine, the CDR3 spans 16 amino acids. Kept here is only the CDR3 DNA, which spans 48 bases and is read in frame from base 1. Library prep was done by the immunoSEQ multiplex PCR assay. A mixture of 60 forward primers for TCR Vbeta segments and 13 reverse primers for TCR Jbeta segments was used in the multiplex PCR. Amplification of the CDR3 region of rearranged TCR beta genes was performed with a multiplex PCR assay on genomic DNA. The amplified TCR beta libraries were sequenced on the Illumina HiSeq System as 87-base-pair reads. For the original study's pipeline: In a later analysis, tens of millions of unique TCR beta chains were counted across the approximately 640 repertoires, and about 10 million of these chains were shared by at least two donors. To remove PCR and sequencing errors, raw reads were error-corrected and collapsed into unique sequences using a nearest-neighbor algorithm that merged closely related sequences. V, D and J gene segments were assigned by aligning CDR3 sequences to IMGT reference sequences. Each retained sequence needed at least a six-nucleotide match to both a V gene segment and a J gene segment. Rearrangements were called productive when the CDR3 lacked stop codons and stayed in frame with V and J; all others were non-productive. Following IMGT convention, CDR3 was defined as the stretch from the second conserved V-encoded cysteine to the conserved J-encoded phenylalanine. The earlier analysis of roughly 590 of the donors excluded sequences that lacked an unambiguous match to a single V gene segment. An earlier analysis of 587 of the donors called V segments functional above 56.7% productive rearrangements and segregating when the between-donor standard deviation exceeded 5%. A statistical classification framework was built for diagnosing cytomegalovirus status from the catalog of TCR beta chain sequences. In a later analysis, TCR nucleotide sequences were compared against IMGT/GENE-DB human TR gene sequences so that V and J genes could be assigned. A later analysis assigned CDR3 sequences and most-parsimonious VDJ recombination scenarios with the TCRdist pipeline. In a later analysis, each TCR beta chain was defined by its CDR3 amino acid sequence together with its V-gene family, and reads lacking a unique V-gene family were excluded. In a later analysis, approximately 640 highly shared, low-generation-probability nucleotide sequences were removed to address suspected cross-contamination and a sequencing artifact. In a later analysis, a clonal expansion index was calculated for each public chain from normalized within-repertoire ranks of inferred template counts. In a later analysis, generation probabilities were computed using a VDJ recombination model fitted to out-of-frame rearrangements, and the results were checked against IGoR. Hypergeometric tests were used in a later analysis to score TCR-TCR, TCR-HLA and TCR-CMV co-occurrence, with a repertoire-size bias correction applied to the TCR pairs. A later analysis estimated false discovery rates by permuting HLA or CMV assignments 20 times. In a later analysis, co-occurring TCRs were grouped using DBSCAN, and TCRdist sequence similarity was added for clustering within HLA-allele-positive subsets. For co-occurrence clustering, repertoires with fewer than 30,000 or more than 120,000 public chains were excluded, along with roughly five repertoires with anomalous nucleotide sharing. As stored in TCRdb, this immuneACCESS dataset retains in-frame rearrangements with V and J assigned. A fraction of the clones does not appear; measured against another copy, unresolved V genes explain less than half of the discrepancy, and the remainder lacks a known reason. The D gene and trimming were derived from the DNA, and the V and J assignments and clone size from that table. This sample holds 100,000 to 150,000 clones; about 79% were observed only once. The ten largest make up roughly 2.5% of the sample.

The cohort comprised more than 550 healthy bone marrow donors. All cohort members were sampled while nominally healthy, although unrecorded immune exposures were likely present. The donor was CMV seronegative and was included in the group of about 400 seronegative cohort members. Each donor provided a peripheral blood sample, and peripheral blood mononuclear cells were used for TCR beta sequencing. Genomic DNA was extracted from the blood cell samples with the Qiagen DNeasy Blood Extraction Kit. This sample was included in a study of cytomegalovirus exposure and HLA in healthy donors (TCRdb year 2017). Regarding the study in general: An earlier analysis of some 600 of the donors reported about 300 Gb of sequence data and 117 million unique TCR beta sequences obtained from some 200 million T cells. An early release covering 500 to 750 HLA-typed donors comprised 300 to 350 gigabases of sequencing data and roughly 85 million unique TCR sequences. Of the approximately 400 genotyped donors, 81% were placed in the genetic ancestry cluster associated with self-reported Caucasian donors. The study aimed to test whether signatures of past pathogen exposure could be identified by cataloging public T cell receptors. Using immunosequencing, the study profiled T cell repertoires from about 610 subjects and related those repertoires to cytomegalovirus serostatus. Besides the first cohort of 666 subjects, a separate validation cohort made up of roughly 120 different subjects was used. The study combined high-throughput TCR immunosequencing, statistical association of individual TCRs with disease status, and machine learning to predict cytomegalovirus infection status. A later analysis re-examined previously published TCR beta repertoires from more than 550 donors and added high-resolution HLA genotyping to investigate patterns of TCR occurrence. Rather than using new phenotypic data, the later analysis identified candidate immune exposures from TCR beta sequences and from how often those sequences occurred across donors. In an earlier analysis of 500 to 650 of the donors, high-throughput TCR beta sequencing was used to judge whether each TCR beta V gene segment behaved as functional or pseudogenic. Donor age, sex, ethnicity and CMV serostatus were collected together with the repertoire data. In a later genetic analysis, genome-wide SNP genotypes for 398 of the 666 donors were used, and that subset was treated as a discovery cohort. All discovery cohort repertoires had been generated using a single sequencing platform. Class I and class II HLA loci were covered by the typing at four-digit resolution. Typing coverage varied by locus: roughly 629-640 donors for A, B, C, DRB1 and DQB1; some 520 for DQA1; around 610 for DPA1; roughly 470 for DPB1. Four to six DR-DQ haplotypes were handled as single units for association and clustering, since linkage in the cohort was strong. On average, 235,054 unique TCR beta nucleotide sequences were sequenced per donor among 398 genotyped donors of the cohort, with around 19% of those sequences being non-productive. What the work shows at the level of the full study, not this receptor alone: A later analysis found that most CMV-associated TCR beta chains appeared HLA-restricted, with HLA associations seemingly driven largely by CMV exposure. While some public TCRs were present in many individuals, most TCR sequences turned up only very rarely across donors. Correlated functional status among segregating V segments might reflect linkage disequilibrium, but an unknown experimental factor could not be ruled out. The sequencing pipeline was judged likely to have produced a cluster of highly shared sequence variants as a technical artifact. The only immune exposure information available for the cohort was CMV serostatus. In both the original and validation cohorts, the classifier was reported to diagnose cytomegalovirus status with high specificity and sensitivity. The presence/absence analyses assumed that sequencing depth was roughly uniform across donors, and that assumption may not be true. The study listed over 150 TCR beta chains as associated with cytomegalovirus. A later analysis associated about 17,000 TCR beta sequences with specific HLA alleles at a false discovery rate of 0.05. In vitro tests confirmed that a few of the cytomegalovirus-associated TCR beta chains recognize cytomegalovirus antigens. Some IMGT-functional V segments, including TRBV6-2 and TRBV6-3, could not be distinguished by the 87-base-pair reads and were therefore excluded. According to a later analysis, parvovirus B19, influenza, CMV and Epstein-Barr virus appeared linked to several top co-occurrence clusters. In this cohort, only TCR beta chains were sequenced, and detectable features were limited by the absence of alpha or paired-chain data. When HLA alleles, especially DR and DQ, strongly co-occurred, TCR associations were difficult to assign to individual alleles. In a later genetic analysis, fewer N-insertions in productive TCRs were reported among donors in an Asian-associated ancestry cluster than the roughly 700-donor mean. The earlier analysis of about 600 of the donors excluded roughly 17 rarely observed V segments, including chromosome 9 orphons, because counts were too low. It was suggested by the authors that the approach could potentially be generalized to other disease states and immunological phenotypes. An earlier analysis of around 540 of the donors showed that most TCR beta V segments appeared in productive rearrangements either about 87% or about 30% of the time, which broadly matched IMGT annotations. A later analysis found that TCR association rates varied across HLA loci, with DRB1 alleles showing the most associated TCRs and HLA-C alleles the fewest. A further reported finding was that TCR beta sequences accurately predicted the HLA-A and HLA-B alleles for most subjects in the first cohort. Because HLA typing was unavailable for some donors at each locus, only the typed subset was used in association tests. An association between a missense DCLRE1C variant and V-gene and J-gene trimming of TCR beta chains was found in a later genetic analysis and replicated in an independent cohort. Compared with equally common non-associated chains, HLA-associated TCR beta chains in a later analysis were more clonally expanded and had lower generation probabilities.

This chain joins TRBV5-1 to TRBJ2-5; 7 middle bases align to TRBD2. The sequence derives from a man in his fifties in good health and CMV-seronegative. Sequencing was done on a sample of PBMCs. The CDR3 loop reads CASSLLGGGLQETQYF. The nucleotides read TGCGCCAGCAGCTTGCTGGGGGGAGGGCTGCAAGAGACCCAGTACTTC.